The table lists the clone carrying this T cell receptor beta chain with a count of one. These data belong to a study of blood T cell repertoires in COVID-19. On the study more broadly: From the United States, Italy and Spain came samples of acute and convalescent COVID-19. Nucleic acid was either cDNA or gDNA, and it came from T cells, B-cell-depleted T cells, or PBMCs.

Germline V gives CDR1 MNHEY, CDR2 SMNVEV (reference sequence). Trimming removed 2 bases at V and 6 bases at J, with 16 bases between. The CDR3 covers 15 residues. The authors' processing: The assay estimated nucleated cells by amplifying reference gene primers. The table came from immunoSEQ multiplex PCR; TCRdb's copy has only in-frame clones and leaves some out. Clone size and V and J calls were adopted from that table, with D and trimming inferred from the DNA. The data show approximately 210,000 clones, around 84% seen once. The sample was PBMCs or T cells enriched from blood (not recorded which). V is TRBV27 and J is TRBJ1-1; possibly TRBD1 for D (5 bases). The clonotype comes from a man aged 25 to 40 with acute COVID-19. The CDR3 spells CASSLNRFIAAEAFF. CDR3 sequence (DNA): TGTGCCAGCAGTTTAAACAGGTTTATCGCCGCTGAAGCTTTCTTT.